This T cell receptor (beta chain) was sequenced for a study of blood T cell repertoires in COVID-19. On the study more broadly: The study drew acute and convalescent COVID-19 samples from the United States, Italy and Spain.

CDR1 and CDR2 (germline): SQVTM, ANQGSEA. The CDR3 is 14 amino acids. Between the trimmed V and J ends, which lost 4 bases and 4 bases, there was a span of 13 bases. Sequencing was performed with immunoSEQ multiplex PCR; in TCRdb, only in-frame clones are kept and a portion is missing. The table records tens of thousands of clones, around 83% of them present only once. The chain is built from TRBV29-1 and TRBJ1-4; TRBD1 is a possible D gene (6 bases). The sequenced sample was peripheral blood. This clonotype was obtained from a human donor in a cohort sampled during active or convalescent COVID-19. The CDR3 is CSVGQGRGNEKLFF. In DNA form, the CDR3 reads TGCAGCGTTGGTCAGGGGAGGGGTAATGAAAAACTGTTTTTT.